This is a list of T cell receptor beta chains from one sample in a study of CD8 T cells in Susac syndrome. MiXCR was run by TCRdb on the immunoSEQ multiplex PCR reads, yielding one entry per CDR3 protein. This repertoire shows more than 200,000 distinct CDR3 sequences, 92% found once; its top ten account for approximately 0.13%. Sequenced sample: CD8+ T cells from PBMCs. Source of these receptors: a human donor with multiple sclerosis. Each CDR3 is given with its conserved first and last residue. A D gene is named only where the DNA matches it firmly. Clone size is shown for a subset of rows, as once, few, many or a class of expanded clone.

cdr3_aa: CASSRGQTTEAFF
cdr3_nt: TGTGCCAGCAGCCGTGGACAGACTACAGAAGCTTTCTTT
v_call: TRBV13
clone_size: NA
d_call: NA
j_call: TRBJ1-1

cdr3_aa: CAWKSFRDMPYEQYF
cdr3_nt: TGTGCCTGGAAGTCTTTCCGGGACATGCCGTACGAGCAGTACTTC
v_call: TRBV30
clone_size: NA
d_call: NA
j_call: TRBJ2-7

cdr3_aa: CASSEKGSGEQYF
cdr3_nt: TGTGCCAGCAGTGAGAAGGGATCGGGCGAGCAGTACTTC
v_call: TRBV25-1
clone_size: NA
d_call: NA
j_call: TRBJ2-7

cdr3_aa: CASSFNGQNNEQFF
cdr3_nt: TGTGCCAGCAGCTTTAATGGACAGAACAATGAGCAGTTCTTC
v_call: TRBV11-2
clone_size: once
d_call: NA
j_call: TRBJ2-1

cdr3_aa: CAWNVLAGYEQYF
cdr3_nt: TGTGCCTGGAACGTGCTAGCGGGATACGAGCAGTACTTC
v_call: TRBV30
clone_size: NA
d_call: TRBD2
j_call: TRBJ2-7

cdr3_aa: CASSQNRGQETQYF
cdr3_nt: TGCGCCAGCAGCCAGAACAGGGGGCAAGAGACCCAGTACTTC
v_call: TRBV4-1
clone_size: NA
d_call: TRBD1
j_call: TRBJ2-5

cdr3_aa: CASSTREPSNSPLHF
cdr3_nt: TGTGCCAGCAGCACCCGGGAGCCATCTAATTCACCCCTCCACTTT
v_call: TRBV9
clone_size: NA
d_call: NA
j_call: TRBJ1-6

cdr3_aa: CASSLGGAGQPQHF
cdr3_nt: TGTGCCAGCAGCCTTGGGGGGGCTGGTCAGCCCCAGCATTTT
v_call: TRBV7-6
clone_size: NA
d_call: NA
j_call: TRBJ1-5

cdr3_aa: CASSVAPPGDTQYF
cdr3_nt: TGTGCCAGCAGCGTAGCCCCTCCCGGGGATACGCAGTATTTT
v_call: TRBV9
clone_size: NA
d_call: NA
j_call: TRBJ2-3

cdr3_aa: CSAMDPGSPGNTIYF
cdr3_nt: TGCAGTGCTATGGATCCGGGGAGCCCTGGAAACACCATATATTTT
v_call: TRBV20-1
clone_size: NA
d_call: NA
j_call: TRBJ1-3

cdr3_aa: CASSPGGGTEAFF
cdr3_nt: TGTGCCAGCAGCCCTGGGGGTGGAACTGAAGCTTTCTTT
v_call: TRBV7-2
clone_size: few
d_call: NA
j_call: TRBJ1-1

cdr3_aa: CATSVRDTGWYTF
cdr3_nt: TGTGCCACCAGCGTACGGGACACAGGGTGGTACACCTTC
v_call: TRBV15
clone_size: NA
d_call: NA
j_call: TRBJ1-2

cdr3_aa: CSARVLGQGKETQYF
cdr3_nt: TGCAGTGCTAGAGTCCTGGGACAGGGGAAAGAGACCCAGTACTTC
v_call: TRBV20-1
clone_size: NA
d_call: TRBD1
j_call: TRBJ2-5

cdr3_aa: CASSLPGRWEPEGQETQYF
cdr3_nt: TGTGCCAGCAGTCTACCCGGCCGGTGGGAGCCGGAGGGCCAAGAGACCCAGTACTTC
v_call: TRBV27
clone_size: once
d_call: NA
j_call: TRBJ2-5

cdr3_aa: CASSTGTGSGRTEAFF
cdr3_nt: TGTGCCAGCAGCACAGGGACAGGGTCGGGACGCACTGAAGCTTTCTTT
v_call: TRBV11-3
clone_size: NA
d_call: TRBD1
j_call: TRBJ1-1

cdr3_aa: CASSPPSAPYEQYF
cdr3_nt: TGTGCCAGCTCACCACCATCGGCACCCTACGAGCAGTACTTC
v_call: TRBV18
clone_size: NA
d_call: NA
j_call: TRBJ2-7

cdr3_aa: CASSEGTGLVDF
cdr3_nt: TGTGCCAGCAGCGAGGGGACTGGACTCGTAGACTTC
v_call: TRBV5-6
clone_size: NA
d_call: NA
j_call: TRBJ2-5

cdr3_aa: CSVEDFTSGLGVRETQYF
cdr3_nt: TGCAGCGTTGAAGATTTCACTAGCGGCCTTGGAGTTCGAGAGACCCAGTACTTC
v_call: TRBV29-1
clone_size: once
d_call: TRBD2
j_call: TRBJ2-5

cdr3_aa: CASSQDEDWEQFF
cdr3_nt: TGTGCCAGCAGCCAAGATGAGGATTGGGAGCAGTTCTTC
v_call: TRBV14
clone_size: NA
d_call: NA
j_call: TRBJ2-1

cdr3_aa: CASSYLGSGNTIYF
cdr3_nt: TGTGCCAGCAGTTACTTGGGCTCTGGAAACACCATATATTTT
v_call: TRBV6-5
clone_size: NA
d_call: NA
j_call: TRBJ1-3

cdr3_aa: CASSPGGAGTEAFF
cdr3_nt: TGTGCCAGCAGCCCAGGGGGCGCCGGAACTGAAGCTTTCTTT
v_call: TRBV7-9
clone_size: NA
d_call: TRBD1
j_call: TRBJ1-1

cdr3_aa: CASSHPGVSGRPGPDNEQFF
cdr3_nt: TGTGCCAGCAGCCATCCCGGGGTTAGCGGGAGGCCCGGGCCGGACAATGAGCAGTTCTTC
v_call: TRBV12-3/TRBV12-4
clone_size: NA
d_call: TRBD2
j_call: TRBJ2-1

cdr3_aa: CASSFPPLSSRTEAFF
cdr3_nt: TGTGCCAGCAGCTTTCCCCCCCTAAGTTCGCGGACTGAAGCTTTCTTT
v_call: TRBV5-6
clone_size: NA
d_call: NA
j_call: TRBJ1-1

cdr3_aa: CASRSLQGLPYEQYF
cdr3_nt: TGTGCCAGCAGATCCCTCCAGGGACTACCCTACGAGCAGTACTTC
v_call: TRBV7-2
clone_size: NA
d_call: TRBD2
j_call: TRBJ2-7

cdr3_aa: CASSAVENIQYF
cdr3_nt: TGTGCCAGTAGTGCGGTTGAAAACATTCAGTACTTC
v_call: TRBV19
clone_size: NA
d_call: NA
j_call: TRBJ2-4

cdr3_aa: CASRKLGTRGPDTQYF
cdr3_nt: TGTGCCAGCAGGAAACTTGGGACTAGGGGCCCAGATACGCAGTATTTT
v_call: TRBV7-8
clone_size: once
d_call: TRBD2
j_call: TRBJ2-3

cdr3_aa: CASSLMSNTEAFF
cdr3_nt: TGCGCCAGCAGCTTGATGTCGAACACTGAAGCTTTCTTT
v_call: TRBV5-1
clone_size: NA
d_call: NA
j_call: TRBJ1-1

cdr3_aa: CASSSGAYGYTF
cdr3_nt: TGTGCCAGCAGCTCGGGGGCCTATGGCTACACCTTC
v_call: TRBV7-8
clone_size: NA
d_call: NA
j_call: TRBJ1-2

cdr3_aa: CSARDRTGGLYEQYF
cdr3_nt: TGCAGTGCTAGAGATCGAACGGGGGGGCTGTACGAGCAGTACTTC
v_call: TRBV20-1
clone_size: NA
d_call: TRBD2
j_call: TRBJ2-7

cdr3_aa: CASSPGPWGEQYF
cdr3_nt: TGTGCCAGCAGCCCCGGGCCGTGGGGCGAGCAGTACTTC
v_call: TRBV13
clone_size: NA
d_call: NA
j_call: TRBJ2-7

cdr3_aa: CASGERGATSSYNEQFF
cdr3_nt: TGTGCCAGTGGGGAGCGGGGGGCGACCTCCTCCTACAATGAGCAGTTCTTC
v_call: TRBV19
clone_size: few
d_call: TRBD2
j_call: TRBJ2-1

cdr3_aa: CATSTGGNTEAFF
cdr3_nt: TGTGCCACCAGCACGGGGGGAAACACTGAAGCTTTCTTT
v_call: TRBV15
clone_size: NA
d_call: NA
j_call: TRBJ1-1

cdr3_aa: CASSLEVSRTYNEQFF
cdr3_nt: TGTGCCAGCAGCTTAGAGGTGAGCCGTACCTACAATGAGCAGTTCTTC
v_call: TRBV7-6
clone_size: NA
d_call: NA
j_call: TRBJ2-1

cdr3_aa: CAWSVTGGYTF
cdr3_nt: TGTGCCTGGAGTGTAACTGGTGGCTACACCTTC
v_call: TRBV30
clone_size: NA
d_call: NA
j_call: TRBJ1-2

cdr3_aa: CASTPPGRALYEQYF
cdr3_nt: TGTGCCAGCACCCCCCCCGGCAGGGCCCTTTACGAGCAGTACTTC
v_call: TRBV12-3/TRBV12-4
clone_size: NA
d_call: NA
j_call: TRBJ2-7

cdr3_aa: CASSSRTIWDEQFF
cdr3_nt: TGTGCCAGCAGCTCTCGGACTATCTGGGATGAGCAGTTCTTC
v_call: TRBV7-9
clone_size: NA
d_call: NA
j_call: TRBJ2-1

cdr3_aa: CASSMGGAGEQYF
cdr3_nt: TGTGCCAGTAGTATGGGAGGGGCAGGGGAGCAGTACTTC
v_call: TRBV19
clone_size: NA
d_call: TRBD2
j_call: TRBJ2-7

cdr3_aa: CSARGAETYEQYF
cdr3_nt: TGCAGTGCCCGAGGGGCAGAGACCTACGAGCAGTACTTC
v_call: TRBV20-1
clone_size: NA
d_call: NA
j_call: TRBJ2-7

cdr3_aa: CASSVGGEDGELFF
cdr3_nt: TGTGCCAGCAGCGTAGGAGGGGAGGACGGGGAGCTGTTTTTT
v_call: TRBV9
clone_size: once
d_call: NA
j_call: TRBJ2-2

cdr3_aa: CAILRTDTQYF
cdr3_nt: TGTGCCATCTTACGCACAGATACGCAGTATTTT
v_call: TRBV2
clone_size: NA
d_call: NA
j_call: TRBJ2-3

cdr3_aa: CAWTEVQSFTDTQYF
cdr3_nt: TGTGCCTGGACGGAGGTTCAGAGTTTCACAGATACGCAGTATTTT
v_call: TRBV30
clone_size: NA
d_call: NA
j_call: TRBJ2-3

cdr3_aa: CASSDGSGGQTQYF
cdr3_nt: TGTGCCAGCAGTGACGGGAGCGGGGGGCAGACCCAGTACTTC
v_call: TRBV25-1
clone_size: NA
d_call: TRBD2
j_call: TRBJ2-5

cdr3_aa: CASSFSRANSPLHF
cdr3_nt: TGTGCCAGCAGCTTCTCCAGAGCCAATTCACCCCTCCACTTT
v_call: TRBV5-6
clone_size: NA
d_call: NA
j_call: TRBJ1-6

cdr3_aa: CASSSGLAVAYEQYF
cdr3_nt: TGTGCCAGCAGCTCGGGACTAGCGGTCGCCTACGAGCAGTACTTC
v_call: TRBV5-4
clone_size: NA
d_call: TRBD2
j_call: TRBJ2-7

cdr3_aa: CASSLSATGDDEQYF
cdr3_nt: TGTGCCAGCAGTTTATCAGCCACAGGGGACGACGAGCAGTACTTC
v_call: TRBV27
clone_size: NA
d_call: TRBD1
j_call: TRBJ2-7

cdr3_aa: CASSIDPADRGGETQYF
cdr3_nt: TGTGCCAGTAGTATAGATCCCGCGGACAGGGGGGGAGAGACCCAGTACTTC
v_call: TRBV19
clone_size: NA
d_call: TRBD1
j_call: TRBJ2-5

cdr3_aa: CASTDSMGGAWGRTGELFF
cdr3_nt: TGTGCCAGCACCGATAGCATGGGAGGGGCGTGGGGTCGGACCGGGGAGCTGTTTTTT
v_call: TRBV9
clone_size: NA
d_call: TRBD2
j_call: TRBJ2-2

cdr3_aa: CASSQVNGGQPQHF
cdr3_nt: TGCGCCAGCAGCCAAGTAAATGGCGGTCAGCCCCAGCATTTT
v_call: TRBV4-1
clone_size: NA
d_call: NA
j_call: TRBJ1-5

cdr3_aa: CASASGDYNEQFF
cdr3_nt: TGTGCCAGTGCTAGCGGGGACTACAATGAGCAGTTCTTC
v_call: TRBV19
clone_size: NA
d_call: TRBD2
j_call: TRBJ2-1

cdr3_aa: CASSLWDRVVGNQPQHF
cdr3_nt: TGTGCCAGCAGCTTATGGGACAGGGTTGTCGGCAATCAGCCCCAGCATTTT
v_call: TRBV7-8
clone_size: NA
d_call: TRBD1
j_call: TRBJ1-5

cdr3_aa: CSARDIGEGTLHF
cdr3_nt: TGCAGTGCTAGAGATATAGGGGAAGGCACCCTCCACTTT
v_call: TRBV20-1
clone_size: NA
d_call: NA
j_call: TRBJ1-6

cdr3_aa: CSATDSTDTQYF
cdr3_nt: TGCAGTGCTACGGATTCCACAGATACGCAGTATTTT
v_call: TRBV20-1
clone_size: NA
d_call: NA
j_call: TRBJ2-3

cdr3_aa: CASSLRNGGANEKLFF
cdr3_nt: TGTGCCAGCAGCTTAAGGAATGGGGGGGCTAATGAAAAACTGTTTTTT
v_call: TRBV7-8
clone_size: NA
d_call: NA
j_call: TRBJ1-4

cdr3_aa: CASSPRSIETQYF
cdr3_nt: TGTGCCAGTAGTCCTCGGAGTATAGAGACCCAGTACTTC
v_call: TRBV19
clone_size: NA
d_call: NA
j_call: TRBJ2-5

cdr3_aa: CASSQEQGRSLTLGETQYF
cdr3_nt: TGCGCCAGCAGCCAAGAACAAGGCAGGTCACTCACCTTAGGGGAGACCCAGTACTTC
v_call: TRBV4-3
clone_size: NA
d_call: NA
j_call: TRBJ2-5

cdr3_aa: CASSLPSGSTDTQYF
cdr3_nt: TGTGCCAGCAGCCTACCTAGCGGAAGCACAGATACGCAGTATTTT
v_call: TRBV9
clone_size: NA
d_call: TRBD2
j_call: TRBJ2-3

cdr3_aa: CASSQTSGNSYNEQFF
cdr3_nt: TGCGCCAGCAGCCAAACAAGCGGGAACTCCTACAATGAGCAGTTCTTC
v_call: TRBV4-3
clone_size: NA
d_call: TRBD2
j_call: TRBJ2-1

cdr3_aa: CASSDRGLNEQYF
cdr3_nt: TGTGCCAGCAGTGACAGGGGCTTGAACGAGCAGTACTTC
v_call: TRBV2
clone_size: NA
d_call: NA
j_call: TRBJ2-7

cdr3_aa: CASSFWGAGTEAFF
cdr3_nt: TGTGCCAGCAGCTTCTGGGGGGCGGGGACTGAAGCTTTCTTT
v_call: TRBV5-4
clone_size: NA
d_call: NA
j_call: TRBJ1-1